This T cell receptor beta chain was captured in a study of cytomegalovirus exposure and HLA in healthy donors. Those who donated were healthy bone marrow donors. The PCR employed 60 Vbeta primers together with 13 Jbeta primers. Sequencing used immunoSEQ multiplex PCR; TCRdb keeps in-frame clones, though not all of them. The sample lists more than 100,000 clones; nearly 80% were seen once. General study points: Relative to the roughly 700-donor mean, N-insertions were reportedly fewer in an Asian-associated ancestry cluster in a later analysis. Reportedly, cytomegalovirus status was diagnosed with high sensitivity and specificity.

This clone was seen just once. Its antigen is as yet unknown. J lost 5 bases, V lost 0 bases, and 6 bases had no gene match. In germline, CDR1 is MGHRA, CDR2 YSYEKL. The CDR3 sequence is 16 residues long. This receptor was taken from a woman aged 25 to 39 in good health and CMV-seropositive. The chain combines TRBV4-1 with TRBJ2-2; 7 bases align to TRBD1. Sequenced input: PBMCs. The CDR3, as DNA: TGCGCCAGCAGCCAAGATGACAGGGTTATGACCGGGGAGCTGTTTTTT. Residues: CASSQDDRVMTGELFF.